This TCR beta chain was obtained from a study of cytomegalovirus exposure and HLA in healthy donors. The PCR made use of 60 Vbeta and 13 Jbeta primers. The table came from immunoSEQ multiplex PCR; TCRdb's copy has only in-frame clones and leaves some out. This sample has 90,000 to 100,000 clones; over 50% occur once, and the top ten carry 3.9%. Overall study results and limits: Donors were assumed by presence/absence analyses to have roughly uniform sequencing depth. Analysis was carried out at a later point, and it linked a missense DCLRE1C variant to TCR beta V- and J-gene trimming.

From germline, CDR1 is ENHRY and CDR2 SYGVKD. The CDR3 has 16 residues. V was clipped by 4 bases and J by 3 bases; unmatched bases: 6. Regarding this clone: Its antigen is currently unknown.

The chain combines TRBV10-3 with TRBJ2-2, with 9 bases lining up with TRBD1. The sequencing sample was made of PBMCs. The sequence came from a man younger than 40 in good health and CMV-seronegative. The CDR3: CAISGTGTGHTGELFF. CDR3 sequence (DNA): TGTGCCATCAGTGGAACCGGGACAGGGCACACCGGGGAGCTGTTTTTT.